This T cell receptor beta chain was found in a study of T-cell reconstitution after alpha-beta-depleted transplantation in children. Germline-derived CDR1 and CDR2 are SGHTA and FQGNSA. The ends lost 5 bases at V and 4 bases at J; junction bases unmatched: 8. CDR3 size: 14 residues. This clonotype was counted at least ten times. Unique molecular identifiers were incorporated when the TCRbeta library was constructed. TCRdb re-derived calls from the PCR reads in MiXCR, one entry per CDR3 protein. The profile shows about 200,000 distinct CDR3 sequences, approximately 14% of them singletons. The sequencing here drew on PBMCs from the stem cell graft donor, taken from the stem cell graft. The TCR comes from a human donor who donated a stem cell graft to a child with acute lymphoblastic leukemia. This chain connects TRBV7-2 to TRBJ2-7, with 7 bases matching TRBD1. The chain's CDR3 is CASSPTGDRYEQYF. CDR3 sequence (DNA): TGTGCCAGCAGCCCCACAGGGGATCGGTACGAGCAGTACTTC.